A single sample is the source of the 20 T cell receptor beta chains below, sequenced in a study of PD-1 blockade in classical Hodgkin lymphoma. There was relapse after autologous stem cell transplantation in every patient, and there was variation in brentuximab vedotin exposure. Libraries were prepared by immunoSEQ multiplex PCR; TCRdb keeps only in-frame clonotypes and omits some of them. The sample consists of about 100,000 clones, 80% to 90% of them appearing once. The sample here was peripheral blood mononuclear cells (PBMCs), taken before the second cycle of nivolumab. These receptor sequences come from a human donor with classical Hodgkin lymphoma.

This sequence joins TRBV7-9 and TRBJ2-1, with D maybe TRBD2 (5 bases). CDR3 length equals 12 residues. The V end lost 4 bases, the J end lost 12 bases, and 13 bases lay between the germline ends. Germline values: CDR1 SEHNR, CDR2 FQNEAQ (reference sequence). The CDR3 region has the DNA TGTGCCAGCAGCTCCGGGGATATAGGGCAGTTCTTC. As protein: CASSSGDIGQFF.

CDR3 amino acids: CASSPVRTSGGARDTQYF. CDR3 bases: TGTGCCAGCAGCCCGGTACGGACTAGCGGGGGGGCTAGAGATACGCAGTATTTT. This chain uses TRBV7-8 with TRBJ2-3; 15 bases align to TRBD2. This CDR3 comprises 18 residues. Germline CDR1 SGHVS, CDR2 FQNEAQ. V gave up 5 bases and J gave up 5 bases; unmatched junction bases: 11.

This clone was seen once. The chain employs TRBV5-4 and TRBJ2-7; D not resolved. V lost 6 bases and J 0 bases, leaving 13 bases between the germline ends. There are 14 residues in the CDR3. Germline V gives CDR1 SGHNT, CDR2 YYREEE (reference sequence). CDR3 loop: CASTPGSFSYEQYF. CDR3 in DNA: TGTGCCAGCACTCCTGGGTCCTTCTCCTACGAGCAGTACTTC.

The rearrangement uses TRBV18 and TRBJ1-1; D call uncertain. The V end lost 6 bases, the J end lost 6 bases, and 11 bases lay between the germline ends. Per the germline V gene, CDR1 is KGHSH and CDR2 is LQKENI. The CDR3 has 12 amino acids. CDR3 sequence (DNA): TGTGCCAGCTCCGAGGAGGGCCCTGAAGCTTTCTTT. Translating gives CASSEEGPEAFF.

In this sample, this clone turned up once. The chain uses TRBV7-6 and TRBJ2-5; D remains ambiguous. The CDR3 length is 17 residues. The V end lost 7 bases, the J end lost 5 bases, and 26 bases lay between the germline ends. Germline CDR1 SGHVS, CDR2 FNYEAQ. CDR3 sequence reads: CASTGIHGRTGGETQYF. DNA of the CDR3: TGTGCCAGCACCGGAATCCACGGAAGGACCGGTGGGGAGACCCAGTACTTC.

In its sample, this clone is medium-sized. The chain recombines TRBV27 with TRBJ2-2, with 8 bases that match TRBD2. The CDR3 sequence is 14 residues long. CDR1 is MNHEY and CDR2 is SMNVEV in the germline V gene (reference sequence). The trim removed 6 bases at V and 5 bases at J, leaving 5 bases unmatched. This chain's CDR3 is CASRPGLVTGELFF. The CDR3 DNA follows: TGTGCCAGCAGACCGGGACTAGTTACCGGGGAGCTGTTTTTT.

The CDR3 reads CAISEGQGRTEAFF. The CDR3 bases are TGTGCCATCAGTGAGGGGCAGGGGAGGACTGAAGCTTTCTTT. The V call is TRBV10-3, the J call TRBJ1-1, with D tentatively TRBD1 (6 bases). Germline loops: CDR1 ENHRY, CDR2 SYGVKD. V lost 2 bases and J 5 bases, leaving 12 bases between the germline ends. This CDR3 has 14 amino acids.

This clone was recorded a few times. The rearrangement uses TRBV28 and TRBJ1-5, with D possibly being TRBD1 (6 bases). V was shortened by 3 bases and J by 7 bases, with 13 bases between the two germline ends. CDR3 length: 14 residues. Germline-derived CDR1 and CDR2 are MDHEN and SYDVKM. CDR3 amino acids: CASSLMGGRQPQHF. CDR3 nucleotide sequence: TGTGCCAGCAGTTTGATGGGGGGCCGGCAGCCCCAGCATTTT.

The sample holds a few counts of this clone. The genes are TRBV30 and TRBJ1-1; tentative D call: TRBD1 (5 bases). The CDR3 length is 14 residues. CDR1 and CDR2 (germline): GTSNPN, SVGIG (reference sequence). V shed 4 bases and J shed 1 base, with 13 bases lying between them. The CDR3 region has the DNA TGTGCCTGGAAGAACGGGGGGAGGAACACTGAAGCTTTCTTT. Protein product: CAWKNGGRNTEAFF.

This chain uses TRBV11-2 with TRBJ2-5; the D gene could be TRBD1 or TRBD2 (6 bases each). Germline V gene lookup returns CDR1 SGHAT and CDR2 FQNNGV. This CDR3 comprises 16 residues. V gave up 4 bases and J gave up 4 bases, with 19 bases separating them. The CDR3 loop reads CASSYSGSGQSETQYF. CDR3 nucleotides: TGTGCCAGCAGCTACAGCGGGTCCGGACAGTCAGAGACCCAGTACTTC.

This chain links TRBV19 with TRBJ2-1; 8 bases line up with TRBD1. Germline CDR1 reads LNHDA; CDR2 reads SQIVND (reference sequence). V trimming: 6 bases; J trimming: 4 bases; junction bases outside the gene matches: 5. The CDR3 runs to 14 residues. Here the CDR3 reads CASSPGGAYNEQFF. Written as DNA, the CDR3 is TGTGCCAGTAGCCCAGGGGGCGCTTACAATGAGCAGTTCTTC.

CDR3 coding DNA: TGTGCCAGCAGTTCCACCGGGACTAGGAACTACGAGCAGTACTTC. It specifies CASSSTGTRNYEQYF. V gene TRBV6-5 combines with J gene TRBJ2-7; 8 bases fit TRBD2. Germline V CDR1 and CDR2: MNHEY, SVGAGI. The length of the CDR3 is 15 residues. Trimming cost V 4 bases and J 3 bases; bases outside gene matches: 8.

J is TRBJ1-2 and V is TRBV30, with D unclear. The CDR3 is made up of 12 amino acids. Trimming left V 0 bases short and J 8 bases short, with 10 bases between. The germline V gene has CDR1 GTSNPN and CDR2 SVGIG (reference sequence). The CDR3: CAWSVRPAGYTF. The DNA of the CDR3 is TGTGCCTGGAGTGTACGGCCGGCCGGCTACACCTTC.

The chain has TRBV7-2 and TRBJ1-5; D is perhaps TRBD1 (5 bases). Trimming took 5 bases from V and 0 from J, leaving 8 bases between them. The germline V gene encodes CDR1 SGHTA and CDR2 FQGNSA. This CDR3 region has 14 residues. The CDR3: CASSTGGSNQPQHF. CDR3 bases: TGTGCCAGCAGCACGGGGGGTAGCAATCAGCCCCAGCATTTT.

This clone has only one observation. The V call is TRBV6-1, the J call TRBJ2-1; TRBD2 matches 8 bases. V shed 6 bases and J 10 bases; nucleotides not matched to a gene: 14. CDR3 size: 15 residues. Per germline, CDR1 MNHNS and CDR2 SASEGT. The CDR3 loop is CASSDQLAVAREQFF. CDR3 coding DNA: TGTGCCAGCAGCGACCAACTAGCGGTCGCGCGAGAGCAGTTCTTC.

This chain uses TRBV6-6 with TRBJ1-2, with D possibly matching TRBD1 (5 bases). V was shortened by 0 bases and J by 1 base, with 12 bases between the two germline ends. This CDR3 comprises 16 residues. Germline loops: CDR1 MNHNY, CDR2 SVGAGI (reference sequence). This CDR3 is CASSYSISGVNYGYTF. CDR3 sequence (DNA): TGTGCCAGCAGTTACTCGATTTCGGGGGTTAACTATGGCTACACCTTC.

This clone was seen once. The rearrangement joins TRBV21-1 to TRBJ2-1; the DNA was not used to check the table's D call, TRBD2. TRBV21-1 is marked as a pseudogene. The CDR3 extends over 17 amino acids. CDR3 sequence: CASTYLTRGDSYNEQFF. The CDR3 region has the DNA TGTGCCAGCACCTACCTCACTCGGGGAGACTCCTACAATGAGCAGTTCTTC.

The CDR3 sequence is CASSRTSGNQETQYF. CDR3 DNA sequence: TGTGCCAGCTCACGTACTAGCGGGAACCAAGAGACCCAGTACTTC. The rearrangement joins TRBV18 to TRBJ2-5; 10 bases align to TRBD2. The CDR3 covers 15 residues. Germline V gene data show CDR1 as KGHSH and CDR2 as LQKENI. With 4 bases clipped from V and 0 bases from J, the junction kept 2 bases outside the gene matches.

This rearrangement joins TRBV11-2 to TRBJ1-2; no clear D gene. V lost 1 base and J lost 8, with 11 bases in between. This CDR3 contains 13 residues. The V gene's germline CDR1 is SGHAT and CDR2 FQNNGV. The CDR3 coding sequence is TGTGCCAGCAGCTTAGTAGGAGGGCCCGGCTACACCTTC. Translation: CASSLVGGPGYTF.

The rearrangement links TRBV9 to TRBJ1-1; TRBD1 matches 7 bases. This CDR3 is 13 amino acids long. Germline V gene lookup returns CDR1 SGDLS and CDR2 YYNGEE. After removal of 4 bases from V and 7 bases from J, the junction contained 7 bases not matched to a gene. CDR3: CASSPRQGGEAFF. In DNA, the CDR3 is TGTGCCAGCAGCCCTAGACAGGGTGGTGAAGCTTTCTTT. Based on the CDR3 plus reference TRBV9 and TRBJ1-1, the full variable domain is DSGVTQTPKHLITATGQRVTLRCSPRSGDLSVYWYQQSLDQGLQFLIQYYNGEERAKGNILERFSAQQFPDLHSELNLSSLELGDSALYFCASSPRQGGEAFFGQGTRLTVV.